This TCR beta chain was sequenced during a study of T cell responses to AZD1222 COVID-19 vaccine. Whole-study context: Second-dose recipients at about 4 or about 12 weeks were treated as one pooled group.

Trimming pared 5 bases from V and 0 bases from J, leaving 17 bases between. The germline V gene encodes CDR1 SGHTA and CDR2 FQGTGA. CDR3 size: 18 residues. This clone appeared a single time. The antigen is undetermined. Overall study findings and caveats: Repertoire sampling happened only post peak T cell response. Donors were mostly white British, more females; clonal diversity possibly underestimated.

Repertoires were generated with immunoSEQ multiplex PCR, while TCRdb's copy carries only in-frame clones and drops some. The sample has roughly 100,000 clones, more than 75% seen once. Source: peripheral blood, taken on day 0 of AZD1222 vaccination. This sequence joins TRBV7-3 and TRBJ2-6; D may match TRBD1 or TRBD2 (5 bases each). This receptor was obtained from an adult in good health. DNA for the CDR3: TGTGCCAGCAGCCTTAGTGGGGGACCGAACTCTGGGGCCAACGTCCTGACTTTC. It is translated as CASSLSGGPNSGANVLTF.